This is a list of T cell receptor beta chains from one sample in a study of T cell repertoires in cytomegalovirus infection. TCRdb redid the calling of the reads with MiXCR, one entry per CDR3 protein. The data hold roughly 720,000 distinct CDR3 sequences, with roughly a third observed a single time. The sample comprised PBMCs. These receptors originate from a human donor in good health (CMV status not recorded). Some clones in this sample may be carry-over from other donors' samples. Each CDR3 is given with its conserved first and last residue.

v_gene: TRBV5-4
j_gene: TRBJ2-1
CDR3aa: CASSPPRASGRGNEQFF

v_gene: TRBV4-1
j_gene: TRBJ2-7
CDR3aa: CASSQDGALLGEQYF

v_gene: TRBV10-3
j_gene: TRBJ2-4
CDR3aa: CAISVGGAKNIQYF

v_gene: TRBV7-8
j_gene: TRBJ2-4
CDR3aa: CASSGEGANIQYF

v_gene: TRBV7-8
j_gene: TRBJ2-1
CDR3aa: CASSPTTSGGAITYNEQFF

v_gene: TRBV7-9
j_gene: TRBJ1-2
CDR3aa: CASSLGGQSNGYTF

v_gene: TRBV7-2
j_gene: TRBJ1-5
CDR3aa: CASSPRVQQPQHF

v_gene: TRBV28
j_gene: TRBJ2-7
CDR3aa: CASSITISGRGANEQYF

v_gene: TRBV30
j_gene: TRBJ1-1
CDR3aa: CARSVGDAVNTEAFF

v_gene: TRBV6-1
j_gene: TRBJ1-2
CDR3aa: CASSTGQYYGYTF

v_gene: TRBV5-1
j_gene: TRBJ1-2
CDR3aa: CASSLGRDRGERTF

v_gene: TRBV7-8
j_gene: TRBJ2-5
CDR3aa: CASSLVGLAGTQYF

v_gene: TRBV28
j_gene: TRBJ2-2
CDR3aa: CASSLSDLGSGELFF

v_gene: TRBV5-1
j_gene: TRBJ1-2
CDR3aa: CASSFIPDSYGYTF

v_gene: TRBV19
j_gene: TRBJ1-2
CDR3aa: CASSIRPRQNPGTF

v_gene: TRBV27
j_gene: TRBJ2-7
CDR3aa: CASSLRLDGAGVSYEQYF

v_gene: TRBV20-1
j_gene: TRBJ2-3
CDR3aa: CSAFGTSGASRADTQYF

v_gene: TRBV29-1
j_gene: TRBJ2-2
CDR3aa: CSGGGTGGTGELFF

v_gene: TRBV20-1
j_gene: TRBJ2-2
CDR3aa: CSASVEVSNTGELFF

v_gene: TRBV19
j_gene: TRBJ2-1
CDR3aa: CASSIGGGDYYNEQFF

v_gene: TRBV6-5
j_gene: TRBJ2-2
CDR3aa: CASSYGVVGKNTGELFF

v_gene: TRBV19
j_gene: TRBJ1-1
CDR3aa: CASSIDPWTGTEAFF

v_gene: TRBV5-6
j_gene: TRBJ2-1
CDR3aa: CASSLKTEQFF

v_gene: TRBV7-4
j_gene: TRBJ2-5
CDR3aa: CASTLNEEETQYF